These 13 T cell receptor beta chains were all obtained from the same sample, sequenced in a study of T cell responses to AZD1222 COVID-19 vaccine. Sequencing was performed with immunoSEQ multiplex PCR; in TCRdb, only in-frame clones are kept and a portion is missing. The table has approximately 60,000 clones, roughly three quarters seen once; the top ten hold about 14%. This specimen consisted of peripheral blood, obtained on day 0 of AZD1222 vaccination. These receptors were taken from an adult in good health.

A single count supports this clone. V usage is TRBV5-6 and J usage is TRBJ2-1; perhaps D is TRBD1 or TRBD2 (5 bases each). Germline V CDR1 and CDR2: SGHDT, YYEEEE. The CDR3 totals 13 residues. The V and J ends lost 0 bases and 9 bases respectively, with 10 bases between them. CDR3 region: CASSLARGGEQFF. The DNA of the CDR3 is TGTGCCAGCAGCTTGGCCCGGGGCGGTGAGCAGTTCTTC. Filled out from reference TRBV5-6 and TRBJ2-1, the complete variable domain reads DAGVTQSPTHLIKTRGQQVTLRCSPKSGHDTVSWYQQALGQGPQFIFQYYEEEERQRGNFPDRFSGHQFPNYSSELNVNALLLGDSALYLCASSLARGGEQFFGPGTRLTVL.

The chain recombines TRBV5-5 with TRBJ2-3, with D possibly called TRBD1 or TRBD2 (6 bases each). The V gene's germline CDR1 is SGHKS and CDR2 YYEKEE (reference sequence). Trimming shortened V by 4 bases and J by 6 bases, and 15 bases separated the two germline ends. CDR3 length equals 14 residues. CDR3 DNA sequence: TGTGCCAGCAGCCGAGGGGGGTCAGCCGATACGCAGTATTTT. Its translation is CASSRGGSADTQYF.

This clone was picked up one time. This chain connects TRBV5-5 to TRBJ2-1, with D perhaps TRBD1 or TRBD2 (6 bases each). From germline, CDR1 is SGHKS and CDR2 YYEKEE (reference sequence). The CDR3 spans 18 residues. The V end was cut by 3 bases, the J end by 5 bases, with 24 bases between. Written as DNA, the CDR3 is TGTGCCAGCAGCTCCCCTGGGGCAATCTGGAGGGGGGACAATGAGCAGTTCTTC. It is translated as CASSSPGAIWRGDNEQFF. The full variable domain, with the rest looked up from reference TRBV5-5 and TRBJ2-1, is DAGVTQSPTHLIKTRGQQVTLRCSPISGHKSVSWYQQVLGQGPQFIFQYYEKEERGRGNFPDRFSARQFPNYSSELNVNALLLGDSALYLCASSSPGAIWRGDNEQFFGPGTRLTVL.

J is TRBJ1-5 and V is TRBV18; 8 positions agree with TRBD1. Trimming took 8 bases from V and 7 from J; bases not matched to a gene: 4. The CDR3 consists of 12 residues. The V gene's germline CDR1 is KGHSH and CDR2 LQKENI. The CDR3, as DNA: TGTGCCAGCCGGACAGGGATCCAGCCCCAGCATTTT. Translation: CASRTGIQPQHF. The variable domain in full, with the rest retrieved from reference TRBV18 and TRBJ1-5, is NAGVMQNPRHLVRRRGQEARLRCSPMKGHSHVYWYRQLPEEGLKFMVYLQKENIIDESGMPKERFSAEFPKEGPSILRIQQVVRGDSAAYFCASRTGIQPQHFGDGTRLSIL.

This CDR3 reads CASSYVGQGDTEAFF. The CDR3 bases are TGTGCCAGCAGTTACGTGGGACAGGGCGACACTGAAGCTTTCTTT. The genes are TRBV6-5 and TRBJ1-1, with 9 positions matching TRBD1. The CDR3 contains 15 residues. The ends lost 2 bases at V and 3 bases at J; junction bases unmatched: 4. Germline values: CDR1 MNHEY, CDR2 SVGAGI.

This chain joins TRBV7-6 and TRBJ1-4; a possible D gene is TRBD1 (5 bases). The germline V and J ends were trimmed by 5 bases and 7 bases, with 17 bases remaining between them. The CDR3 spans 15 residues. Germline V gives CDR1 SGHVS, CDR2 FNYEAQ. This CDR3 is CASSPGTRTGEKLFF. The CDR3 coding sequence is TGTGCCAGCAGCCCCGGGACCCGCACAGGTGAAAAACTGTTTTTT. Drawing the rest from reference TRBV7-6 and TRBJ1-4, the complete variable domain is GAGVSQSPRYKVTKRGQDVALRCDPISGHVSLYWYRQALGQGPEFLTYFNYEAQQDKSGLPNDRFSAERPEGSISTLTIQRTEQRDSAMYRCASSPGTRTGEKLFFGSGTQLSVL.

This chain uses TRBV7-6 with TRBJ1-2; D is uncertain. The CDR3 runs 13 residues. V lost 1 base and J lost 2, with 5 bases in between. The germline gives CDR1 SGHVS, CDR2 FNYEAQ. CDR3 region: CASSLDENYGYTF. In DNA, the CDR3 is TGTGCCAGCAGCTTAGATGAGAACTATGGCTACACCTTC. Full variable domain (remainder filled in from reference TRBV7-6 and TRBJ1-2): GAGVSQSPRYKVTKRGQDVALRCDPISGHVSLYWYRQALGQGPEFLTYFNYEAQQDKSGLPNDRFSAERPEGSISTLTIQRTEQRDSAMYRCASSLDENYGYTFGSGTRLTVV.

The J gene is TRBJ2-2, the V gene TRBV3-1 (or the pseudogene TRBV3-2); D unresolved. The CDR3 contains 17 residues. Trimming took off 1 base at V and 0 bases at J, with 12 bases between the two ends. From germline, CDR1 is LGHDT and CDR2 YNNKEL (reference sequence). The CDR3 DNA reads as TGTGCCAGCAGCCAAGGCCTCGGACCTACGAACACCGGGGAGCTGTTTTTT. Translation gives CASSQGLGPTNTGELFF.

This chain links TRBV28 with TRBJ2-7; D possibly corresponds to TRBD1 (6 bases). V lost 7 bases, J lost 0 bases, and 13 bases lay in between. The CDR3 has 14 residues. Germline CDR1 is MDHEN and CDR2 is SYDVKM. CDR3 amino acids: CASTSGQISYEQYF. CDR3 DNA: TGTGCCAGCACCTCAGGACAGATCTCCTACGAGCAGTACTTC.

This rearrangement joins TRBV29-1 to TRBJ1-2; D ambiguous. Germline-derived CDR1 and CDR2 are SQVTM and ANQGSEA. The germline V and J ends were trimmed by 3 bases and 7 bases, with 3 bases remaining between them. This CDR3 is 9 amino acids long. CDR3 in amino acids: CSVDGGYTF. Written as DNA, the CDR3 is TGCAGCGTTGATGGTGGCTACACCTTC.

This rearrangement joins TRBV10-2 to TRBJ2-2; D is unclear. Trimming pared 2 bases from V and 3 bases from J, leaving 7 bases between. Germline CDR1 WSHSY, CDR2 SAAADI. The CDR3 spans 14 residues. CDR3 amino acids: CASSELGYTGELFF. DNA for the CDR3: TGCGCCAGCAGTGAGCTCGGCTACACCGGGGAGCTGTTTTTT.

This chain uses TRBV5-6 with TRBJ2-3, with D maybe TRBD2 (6 bases). The germline gives CDR1 SGHDT, CDR2 YYEEEE. The CDR3 loop spans 17 amino acids. The V end lost 2 bases, the J end lost 3 bases, and 19 bases lay between the germline ends. The CDR3 DNA reads as TGTGCCAGCAGCTTAGGACCTTTACGGAGGGTAACAGATACGCAGTATTTT. Protein: CASSLGPLRRVTDTQYF.

The V call is TRBV7-2, the J call TRBJ1-5; the D gene is possibly TRBD1 (6 bases). Germline CDR1 SGHTA, CDR2 FQGNSA. The CDR3 is made up of 15 amino acids. Between the trimmed V and J ends, which lost 0 bases and 8 bases, there was a span of 14 bases. In DNA form, the CDR3 reads TGTGCCAGCAGCTTAGCGGGAAATGGGGGCAAGCCCCAGCATTTT. Translating it yields CASSLAGNGGKPQHF.